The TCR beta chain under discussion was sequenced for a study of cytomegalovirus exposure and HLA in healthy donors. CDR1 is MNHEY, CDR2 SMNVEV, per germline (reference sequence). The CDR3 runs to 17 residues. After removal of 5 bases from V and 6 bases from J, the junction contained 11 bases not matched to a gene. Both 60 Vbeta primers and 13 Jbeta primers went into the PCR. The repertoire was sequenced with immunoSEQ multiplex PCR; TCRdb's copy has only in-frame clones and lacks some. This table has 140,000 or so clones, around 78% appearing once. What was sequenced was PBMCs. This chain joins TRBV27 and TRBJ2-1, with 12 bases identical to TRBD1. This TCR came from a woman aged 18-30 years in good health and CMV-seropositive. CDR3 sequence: CASSPPTGTGGSNEQFF. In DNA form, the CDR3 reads TGTGCCAGCAGTCCTCCCACCGGGACAGGGGGCTCCAATGAGCAGTTCTTC.